This T cell receptor beta chain was retrieved from a study of shared T cell receptors in the human thymus. TCRdb's table, derived via immunoSEQ multiplex PCR, lists solely in-frame clones and lacks some. The sample consists of a few hundred thousand clones, 95% of them appearing once. This CDR3 comprises 13 residues. This chain links TRBV21-1 with TRBJ2-1; TRBD1, the table's D call, lacks a check against the DNA. TRBV21-1 corresponds to a pseudogene. Sequences were obtained from thymocytes. The TCR comes from a human donor. The CDR3 nucleotides read TGTGCCAGCAGCAGCCACAGGGGCGATGAGCAGTTCTTC. Translating gives CASSSHRGDEQFF.